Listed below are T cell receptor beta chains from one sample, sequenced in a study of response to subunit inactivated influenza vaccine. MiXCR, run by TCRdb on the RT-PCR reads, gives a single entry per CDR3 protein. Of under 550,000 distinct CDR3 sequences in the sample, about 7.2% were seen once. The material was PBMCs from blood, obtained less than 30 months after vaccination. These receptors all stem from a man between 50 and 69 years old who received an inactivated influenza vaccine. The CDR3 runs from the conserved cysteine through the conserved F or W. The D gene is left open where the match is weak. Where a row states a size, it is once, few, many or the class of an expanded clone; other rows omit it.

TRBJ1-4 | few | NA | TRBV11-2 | CASSRGRPGGHEKLFF | TGTGCCAGCAGCCGGGGGAGACCCGGGGGACATGAAAAACTGTTTTTT
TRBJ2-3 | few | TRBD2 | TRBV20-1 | CSAKGLAGPSTDTQYF | TGCAGTGCTAAAGGACTAGCGGGGCCTAGCACAGATACGCAGTATTTT
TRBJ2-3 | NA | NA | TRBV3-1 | CASSQHGKSDTQYF | TGTGCCAGCAGCCAACACGGAAAGTCGGATACGCAGTATTTT
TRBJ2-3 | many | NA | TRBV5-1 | CASSLELAGTDTQYF | TGTGCCAGCAGCTTGGAACTAGCAGGGACAGATACGCAGTATTTT
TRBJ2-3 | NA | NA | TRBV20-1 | CTGAEGSTDTQYF | TGCACCGGAGCAGAGGGGAGCACAGATACGCAGTATTTT
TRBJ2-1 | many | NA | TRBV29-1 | CSVPVLLGYNEQFF | TGCAGCGTTCCAGTGTTGCTCGGCTACAATGAGCAGTTCTTC
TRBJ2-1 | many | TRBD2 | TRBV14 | CASSQRGTTVRQFF | TGTGCCAGCAGCCAGAGAGGGACTACAGTAAGGCAGTTCTTC
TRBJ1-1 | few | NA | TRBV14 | CASSQAARYTEAFF | TGTGCCAGCAGCCAAGCGGCACGTTACACTGAAGCTTTCTTT
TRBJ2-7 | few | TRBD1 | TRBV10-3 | CAIRGGQGSYEQYF | TGTGCCATCCGAGGGGGACAGGGCTCCTACGAGCAGTACTTC
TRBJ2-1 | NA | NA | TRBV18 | CASSPPQDSYNEQFF | TGTGCCAGCTCACCACCCCAGGACAGTTACAATGAGCAGTTCTTC
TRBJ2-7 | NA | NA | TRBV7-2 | CASSLDGVGEQYF | TGTGCCAGCAGCTTAGATGGGGTAGGGGAGCAGTACTTC
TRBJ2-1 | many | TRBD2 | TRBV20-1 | CSAPLGLAVNEQFF | TGCAGTGCGCCCCTGGGACTAGCGGTCAATGAGCAGTTCTTC
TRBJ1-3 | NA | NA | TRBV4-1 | CASSQGVIFRGNTIYF | TGCGCCAGCAGCCAAGGTGTAATCTTCCGGGGAAACACCATATATTTT
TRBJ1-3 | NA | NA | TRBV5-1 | CASSFAPGGGPGNTIYF | TGCGCCAGCAGCTTCGCCCCGGGCGGCGGGCCCGGAAACACCATATATTTT
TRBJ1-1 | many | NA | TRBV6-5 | CASSYRRTSEAFF | TGTGCCAGCAGTTACCGTCGGACGTCCGAAGCTTTCTTT
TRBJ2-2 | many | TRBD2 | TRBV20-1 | CSAKSGGRTGELFF | TGCAGTGCTAAAAGCGGGGGAAGAACCGGGGAGCTGTTTTTT
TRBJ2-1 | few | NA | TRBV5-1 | CASSSNGGHEQFF | TGCGCCAGCAGCTCGAATGGAGGCCATGAGCAGTTCTTC
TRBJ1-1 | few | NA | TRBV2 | CASSMTENTEAFF | TGTGCCAGCAGTATGACAGAGAACACTGAAGCTTTCTTT
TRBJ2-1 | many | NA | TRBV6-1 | CASSESPGHRSYNEQFF | TGTGCCAGCAGTGAATCTCCAGGCCATCGCTCCTACAATGAGCAGTTCTTC
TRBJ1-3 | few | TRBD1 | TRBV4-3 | CASSPDRVAGNTIYF | TGCGCCAGCAGCCCGGACAGGGTTGCTGGAAACACCATATATTTT
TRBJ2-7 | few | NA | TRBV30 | CAWSAIPSEQYF | TGTGCCTGGAGCGCGATTCCCTCCGAGCAGTACTTC
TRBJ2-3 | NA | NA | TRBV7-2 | CASSAQGRGDTQYF | TGTGCCAGCAGCGCCCAGGGGAGGGGAGATACGCAGTATTTT
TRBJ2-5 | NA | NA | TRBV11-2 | CASSFELTWHQETQYF | TGTGCCAGCAGCTTCGAGTTAACGTGGCACCAAGAGACCCAGTACTTC
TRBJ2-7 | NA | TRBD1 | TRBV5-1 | CASSYDRGVEQYF | TGCGCCAGCAGCTACGACAGGGGCGTCGAGCAGTACTTC
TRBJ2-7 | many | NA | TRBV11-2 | CASSRLRGRSSYEQYF | TGTGCCAGCAGCCGACTACGGGGCAGGAGCTCCTACGAGCAGTACTTC
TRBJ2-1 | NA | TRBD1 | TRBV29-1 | CSALTGGHEQFF | TGCAGCGCCTTGACAGGGGGGCATGAGCAGTTCTTC
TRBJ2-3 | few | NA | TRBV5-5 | CASSSDPFTDTQYF | TGTGCCAGCAGCTCTGACCCTTTCACAGATACGCAGTATTTT
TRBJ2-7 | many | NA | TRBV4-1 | CASSAHPIGGRISYEQYF | TGCGCCAGCAGCGCCCACCCAATCGGGGGGCGAATCTCCTACGAGCAGTACTTC
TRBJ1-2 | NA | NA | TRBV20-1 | CSARSPNYGYTF | TGCAGTGCTAGGTCTCCGAACTATGGCTACACCTTC
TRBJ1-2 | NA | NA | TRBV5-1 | CASSLQDSLYGYTF | TGCGCCAGCAGCTTGCAGGACAGCTTGTATGGCTACACCTTC
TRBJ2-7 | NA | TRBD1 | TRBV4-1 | CASSQRTGISYEQYF | TGCGCCAGCAGCCAAAGGACAGGGATATCCTACGAGCAGTACTTC
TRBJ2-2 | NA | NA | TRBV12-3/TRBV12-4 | CASSFRSRNTGELFF | TGTGCCAGCAGTTTTCGTTCCAGGAACACCGGGGAGCTGTTTTTT
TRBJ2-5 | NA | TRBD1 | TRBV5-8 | CASSRWTGHKEETQYF | TGTGCCAGCAGCCGATGGACAGGGCATAAGGAAGAGACCCAGTACTTC
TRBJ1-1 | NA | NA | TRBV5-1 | CASSLGEGRHTEAFF | TGCGCCAGCAGCTTGGGCGAAGGACGGCACACTGAAGCTTTCTTT
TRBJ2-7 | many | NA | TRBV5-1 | CASSSTSREQYF | NA
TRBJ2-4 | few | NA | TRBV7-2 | CASSPGLRVIQYF | TGTGCCAGCAGCCCGGGACTGAGAGTCATTCAGTACTTC
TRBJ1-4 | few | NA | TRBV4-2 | CASSQAGQGSDKLFF | TGTGCCAGCAGCCAAGCTGGGCAGGGTTCTGATAAACTGTTTTTT
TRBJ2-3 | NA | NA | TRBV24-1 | CATSHRGGTDTQYF | TGTGCCACCAGCCACCGGGGAGGCACAGATACGCAGTATTTT
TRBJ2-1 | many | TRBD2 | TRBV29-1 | CSSKTSAGYNEQFF | TGCAGCTCCAAAACTAGCGCCGGATACAATGAGCAGTTCTTC
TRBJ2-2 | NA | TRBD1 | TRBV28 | CASSFLGQGAFSGELFF | TGTGCCAGCAGTTTCCTAGGACAGGGGGCTTTTTCTGGGGAGCTGTTTTTT
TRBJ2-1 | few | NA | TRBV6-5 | CASSSRGGPYNEQFF | TGTGCCAGCAGTTCTCGTGGGGGCCCCTACAATGAGCAGTTCTTC
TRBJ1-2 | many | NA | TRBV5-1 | CASRGGTDEANYGYTF | TGCGCCAGCAGGGGTGGGACGGATGAAGCTAACTATGGCTACACCTTC
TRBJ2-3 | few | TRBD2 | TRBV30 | CAWRTAGGTDTQYF | TGTGCCTGGAGAACAGCGGGGGGGACAGATACGCAGTATTTT
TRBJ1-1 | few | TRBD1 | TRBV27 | CASSFAQGGTEAFF | TGTGCCAGCAGTTTCGCACAGGGGGGCACTGAAGCTTTCTTT
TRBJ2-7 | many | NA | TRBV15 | CATSVVPSTEYEQYF | TGTGCCACCAGCGTAGTCCCCTCGACAGAATACGAGCAGTACTTC
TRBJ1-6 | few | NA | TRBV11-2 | CASSLSGARSYNSPLHF | TGTGCCAGCAGCTTATCGGGGGCCCGATCCTATAATTCACCCCTCCACTTT
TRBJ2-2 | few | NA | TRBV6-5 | CASSYGGGNTGELFF | TGTGCCAGCAGTTACGGAGGCGGTAACACCGGGGAGCTGTTTTTT
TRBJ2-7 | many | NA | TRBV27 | CASKRGPGVSYEQYF | TGTGCCAGCAAACGGGGCCCTGGGGTCTCCTACGAGCAGTACTTC
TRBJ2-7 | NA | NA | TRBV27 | CASSLSPFRGVYEQYF | TGTGCCAGCAGTTTATCCCCTTTCCGTGGGGTCTACGAGCAGTACTTC
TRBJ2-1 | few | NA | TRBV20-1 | CSAREGTFNEQFF | TGCAGTGCTAGAGAAGGGACCTTCAATGAGCAGTTCTTC
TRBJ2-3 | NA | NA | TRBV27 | CASSTSRSRTDTQYF | TGTGCCAGCAGTACCTCCCGGAGTCGCACAGATACGCAGTATTTT
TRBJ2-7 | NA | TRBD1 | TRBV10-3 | CAIAGTGFYEQYF | TGTGCCATCGCCGGGACAGGGTTTTACGAGCAGTACTTC
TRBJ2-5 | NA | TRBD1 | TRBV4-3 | CASSPTTGVGETQYF | TGCGCCAGCAGCCCTACTACAGGGGTAGGGGAGACCCAGTACTTC
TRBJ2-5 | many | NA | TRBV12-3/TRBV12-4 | CASSLYETQYF | TGTGCCAGCAGCCTTTACGAGACCCAGTACTTC
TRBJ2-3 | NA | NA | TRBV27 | CASSSLLGTDTQYF | TGTGCCAGCAGTTCCCTTCTAGGCACAGATACGCAGTATTTT